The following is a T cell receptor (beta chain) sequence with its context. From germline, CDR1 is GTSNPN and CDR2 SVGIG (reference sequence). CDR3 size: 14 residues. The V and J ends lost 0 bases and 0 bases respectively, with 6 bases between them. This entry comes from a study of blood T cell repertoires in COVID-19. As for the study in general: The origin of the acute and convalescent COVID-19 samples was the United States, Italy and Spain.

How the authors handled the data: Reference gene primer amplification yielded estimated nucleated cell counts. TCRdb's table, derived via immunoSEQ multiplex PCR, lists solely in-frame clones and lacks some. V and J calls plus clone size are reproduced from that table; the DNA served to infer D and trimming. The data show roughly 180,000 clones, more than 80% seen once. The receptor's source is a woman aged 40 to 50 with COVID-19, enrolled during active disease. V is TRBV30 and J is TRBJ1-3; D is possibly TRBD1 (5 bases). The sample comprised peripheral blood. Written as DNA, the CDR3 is TGTGCCTGGAGTGTAGGGGCCTCTGGAAACACCATATATTTT. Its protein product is CAWSVGASGNTIYF.